This T cell receptor (beta chain) was found in a study of molecular identifiers for immune sequencing clone quantification. Losses at the gene ends were 0 bases for V and 9 bases for J; bases not matched to a gene: 6. The germline V gene has CDR1 DFQATT and CDR2 SNEGSKA (reference sequence). This CDR3 spans 14 amino acids. From around 20,000 to 990,000 sorted cells, naive CD8 libraries were generated with 10%, 30% or 50% RNA. Naive CD8 T cells were picked out by sorting for CD8+CD4-CCR7+CD45RA+. Bulk TCR libraries used previously described methods and listed TCR primers. TCRdb reprocessed the PCR reads via MiXCR and lists one record per CDR3 protein. Among hundreds of thousands of distinct CDR3 sequences, roughly 25% were seen once, and the ten largest hold 0.7% to 0.95%. Whole-study findings and limits: Clones of above 20 RNA copies carried over 99% of effector molecules; in naive cells they carried under 1%.

This clonotype was counted ten times or more. Antigen unknown. The V gene is TRBV20-1, the J gene TRBJ2-1; 9 bases are shared with TRBD2. Material for sequencing was naive CD8+ T cells from blood, with Jurkat cell RNA spiked in. The subset was: FACS-sorted CD8+CD4-CCR7+CD45RA+ naive T cells. This sequence originates from a human donor in good health. Some libraries in this study had Jurkat cell RNA spiked in. CDR3 residues: CSARDPGTSSEQFF. In nucleotides, the CDR3 is TGCAGTGCTAGAGACCCCGGGACTAGCAGTGAGCAGTTCTTC.